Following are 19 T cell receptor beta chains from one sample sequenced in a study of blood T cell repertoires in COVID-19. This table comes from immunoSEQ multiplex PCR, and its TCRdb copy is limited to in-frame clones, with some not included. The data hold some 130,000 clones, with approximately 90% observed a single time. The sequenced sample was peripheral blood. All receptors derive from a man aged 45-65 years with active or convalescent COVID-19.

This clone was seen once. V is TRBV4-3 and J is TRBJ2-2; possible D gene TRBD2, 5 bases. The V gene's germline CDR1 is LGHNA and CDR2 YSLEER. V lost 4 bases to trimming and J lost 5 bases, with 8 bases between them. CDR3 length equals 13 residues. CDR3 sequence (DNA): TGCGCCAGCAGCCTGCAGCGGACCGGGGAGCTGTTTTTT. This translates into CASSLQRTGELFF.

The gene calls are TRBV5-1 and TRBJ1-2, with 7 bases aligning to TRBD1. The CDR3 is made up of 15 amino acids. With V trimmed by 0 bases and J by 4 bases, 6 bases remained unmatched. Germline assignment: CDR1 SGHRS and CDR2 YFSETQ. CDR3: CASSLDQGGSYGYTF. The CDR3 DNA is TGCGCCAGCAGCTTGGATCAGGGGGGAAGCTATGGCTACACCTTC.

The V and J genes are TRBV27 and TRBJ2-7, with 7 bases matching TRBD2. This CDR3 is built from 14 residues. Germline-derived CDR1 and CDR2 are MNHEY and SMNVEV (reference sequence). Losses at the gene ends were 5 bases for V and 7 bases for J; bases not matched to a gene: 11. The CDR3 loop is CASSPGLLAGEQYF. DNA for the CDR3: TGTGCCAGCAGTCCGGGACTACTCGCGGGGGAGCAGTACTTC.

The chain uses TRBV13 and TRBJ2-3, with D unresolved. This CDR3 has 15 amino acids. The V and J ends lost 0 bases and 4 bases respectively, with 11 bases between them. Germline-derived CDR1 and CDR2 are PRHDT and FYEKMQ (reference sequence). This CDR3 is CASSLGSSVADTQYF. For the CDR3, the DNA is TGTGCCAGCAGCTTAGGTTCTAGTGTGGCAGATACGCAGTATTTT.

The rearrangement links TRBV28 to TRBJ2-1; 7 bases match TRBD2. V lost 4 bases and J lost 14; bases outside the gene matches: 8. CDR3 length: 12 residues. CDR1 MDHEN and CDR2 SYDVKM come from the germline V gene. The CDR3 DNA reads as TGTGCCAGCAGTTCGTCACTAGCGCCAGAGTTCTTC. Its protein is CASSSSLAPEFF. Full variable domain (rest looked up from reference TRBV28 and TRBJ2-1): DVKVTQSSRYLVKRTGEKVFLECVQDMDHENMFWYRQDPGLGLRLIYFSYDVKMKEKGDIPEGYSVSREKKERFSLILESASTNQTSMYLCASSSSLAPEFFGPGTRLTVL.

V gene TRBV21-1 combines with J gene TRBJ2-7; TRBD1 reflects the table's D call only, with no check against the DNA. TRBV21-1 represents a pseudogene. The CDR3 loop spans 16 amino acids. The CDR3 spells CASSLPMDRDTYEQYF. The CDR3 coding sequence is TGTGCCAGCAGCCTCCCGATGGACAGGGACACCTACGAGCAGTACTTC.

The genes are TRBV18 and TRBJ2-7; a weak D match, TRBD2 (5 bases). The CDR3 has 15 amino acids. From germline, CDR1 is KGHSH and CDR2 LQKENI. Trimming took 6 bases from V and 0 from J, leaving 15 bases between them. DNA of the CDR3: TGTGCCAGCTCTCCGAGGGCGAGGAGCTCCTACGAGCAGTACTTC. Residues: CASSPRARSSYEQYF.

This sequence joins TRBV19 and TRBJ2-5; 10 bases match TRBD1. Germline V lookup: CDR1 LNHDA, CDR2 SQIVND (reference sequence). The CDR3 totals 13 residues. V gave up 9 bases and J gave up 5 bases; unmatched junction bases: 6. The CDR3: CASRQGAAETQYF. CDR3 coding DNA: TGTGCCAGCAGACAGGGGGCGGCGGAGACCCAGTACTTC.

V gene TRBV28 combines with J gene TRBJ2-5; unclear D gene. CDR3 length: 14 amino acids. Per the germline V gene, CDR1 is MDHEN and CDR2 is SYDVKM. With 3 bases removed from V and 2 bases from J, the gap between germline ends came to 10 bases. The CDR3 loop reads CASSFSSGQETQYF. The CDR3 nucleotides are TGTGCCAGCAGTTTTTCGTCCGGGCAAGAGACCCAGTACTTC. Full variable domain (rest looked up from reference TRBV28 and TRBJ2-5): DVKVTQSSRYLVKRTGEKVFLECVQDMDHENMFWYRQDPGLGLRLIYFSYDVKMKEKGDIPEGYSVSREKKERFSLILESASTNQTSMYLCASSFSSGQETQYFGPGTRLLVL.

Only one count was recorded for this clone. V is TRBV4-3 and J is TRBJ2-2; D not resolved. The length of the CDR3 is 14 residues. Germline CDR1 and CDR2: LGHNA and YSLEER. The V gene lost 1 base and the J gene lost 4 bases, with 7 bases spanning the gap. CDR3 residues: CASSQVPLTGELFF. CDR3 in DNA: TGCGCCAGCAGCCAAGTGCCACTCACCGGGGAGCTGTTTTTT.

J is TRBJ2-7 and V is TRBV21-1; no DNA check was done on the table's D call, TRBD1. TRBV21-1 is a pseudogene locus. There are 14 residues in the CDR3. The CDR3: CASSNYRFPYEQYF. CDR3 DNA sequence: TGTGCCAGCAGCAACTACAGGTTCCCCTACGAGCAGTACTTC.

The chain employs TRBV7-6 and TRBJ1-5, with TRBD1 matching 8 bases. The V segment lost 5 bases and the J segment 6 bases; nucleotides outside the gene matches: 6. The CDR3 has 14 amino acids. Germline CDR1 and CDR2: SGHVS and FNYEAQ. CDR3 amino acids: CASSMGQAAQPQHF. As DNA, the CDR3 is TGTGCCAGCAGCATGGGACAGGCGGCTCAGCCCCAGCATTTT.

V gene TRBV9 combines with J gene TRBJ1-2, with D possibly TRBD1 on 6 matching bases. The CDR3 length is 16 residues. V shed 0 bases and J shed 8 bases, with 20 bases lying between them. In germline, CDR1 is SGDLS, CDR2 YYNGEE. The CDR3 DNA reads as TGTGCCAGCAGCGTAGCGTTCAGGGGTTCTGGTAACGGCTACACCTTC. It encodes CASSVAFRGSGNGYTF.

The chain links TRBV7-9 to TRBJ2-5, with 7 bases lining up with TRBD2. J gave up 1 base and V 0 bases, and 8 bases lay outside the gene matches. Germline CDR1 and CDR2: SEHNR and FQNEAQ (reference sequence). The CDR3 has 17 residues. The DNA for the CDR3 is TGTGCCAGCAGCTTAGCGTCAGCGGGATGGGGCCAAGAGACCCAGTACTTC. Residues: CASSLASAGWGQETQYF.

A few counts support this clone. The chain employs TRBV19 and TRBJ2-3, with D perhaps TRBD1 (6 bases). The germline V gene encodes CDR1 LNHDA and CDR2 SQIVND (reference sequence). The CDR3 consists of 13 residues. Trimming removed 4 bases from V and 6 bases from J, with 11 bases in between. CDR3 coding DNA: TGTGCCAGTAGTAACAGGGCCCCGGATACGCAGTATTTT. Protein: CASSNRAPDTQYF.

CDR3 in DNA: TGTGCCATCAGTGAGTCGGTGGAGATGGACTATGGCTACACCTTC. This gives the protein CAISESVEMDYGYTF. The chain couples TRBV10-3 to TRBJ1-2, with D unresolved. CDR1 and CDR2 (germline): ENHRY, SYGVKD. CDR3 length: 15 residues. Trimming removed 0 bases from V and 3 bases from J, with 11 bases in between.

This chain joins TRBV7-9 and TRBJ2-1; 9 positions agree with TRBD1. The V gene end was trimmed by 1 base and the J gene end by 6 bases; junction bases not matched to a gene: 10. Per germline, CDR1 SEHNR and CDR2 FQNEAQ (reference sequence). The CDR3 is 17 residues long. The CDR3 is CASSLVTGTGRFNEQFF. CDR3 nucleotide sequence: TGTGCCAGCAGCTTAGTAACCGGGACAGGGAGGTTCAATGAGCAGTTCTTC.

CDR3 in DNA: TGTGCCAGCAGCCAGCTAGCTTCCAAAAACATTCAGTACTTC. Protein: CASSQLASKNIQYF. The rearrangement links TRBV11-2 to TRBJ2-4, with TRBD2 as a possible D gene (5 bases). Germline CDR1 is SGHAT and CDR2 is FQNNGV. The CDR3 has 14 residues. The V end was cut by 5 bases, the J end by 2 bases, with 10 bases between.

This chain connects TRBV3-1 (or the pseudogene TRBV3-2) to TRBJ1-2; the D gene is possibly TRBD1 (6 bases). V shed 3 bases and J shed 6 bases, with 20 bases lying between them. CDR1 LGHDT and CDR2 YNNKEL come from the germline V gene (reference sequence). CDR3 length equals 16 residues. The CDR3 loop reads CASSHSLIWTANGYTF. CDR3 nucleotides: TGTGCCAGCAGCCACTCCCTTATATGGACAGCCAATGGCTACACCTTC.